This T cell receptor (beta chain) comes out of a study of blood T cell repertoires in COVID-19. Study information: COVID-19 samples from acute and convalescent phases originated in the United States, Italy and Spain.

Produced via immunoSEQ multiplex PCR; TCRdb's table is partial and in-frame only. This sample has roughly 170,000 clones, with under 90% found just once. Adults between roughly 18 and 89 years of age took part from about two dozen US areas. Researchers sorted participants into cohorts using their self-reported clinical history. Cohort 3 donors counted as recovered after two negative PCRs, clearance, or resolved symptoms. The sequenced sample was PBMCs or T cells enriched from blood (not recorded which). This TCR was sampled from a man in his 60s who had recovered from COVID-19.

Here the CDR3 reads CSVEVLRGREGEQYF. DNA of the CDR3: TGCAGCGTTGAAGTGTTAAGGGGGCGTGAAGGTGAGCAGTACTTC. This chain connects TRBV29-1 to TRBJ2-7, with TRBD1 matching 7 bases. There are 15 residues in the CDR3. Unmatched junction bases numbered 13, after V lost 1 base and J lost 7 bases. The germline CDR1 and CDR2 sequences are SQVTM and ANQGSEA.